This T cell receptor (beta chain) is drawn from a study of cytomegalovirus exposure and HLA in healthy donors. Whole-study findings and limits: Using the classifier, cytomegalovirus status was reportedly diagnosed with high specificity and sensitivity. Cytomegalovirus association was listed for about 160 TCR beta chains.

Regarding this clone: Its antigen is still unknown.

TCRdb's copy holds only in-frame clones and misses some; the assay was immunoSEQ multiplex PCR. The sample lists under 200,000 clones, less than 90% occurring once. The TCR sequence derives from a woman younger than 45 in good health and CMV-seronegative. The specimen sequenced was PBMCs.

DNA of the CDR3: TGCGCCAGCAGCTTGGATCCGGACAGGGGCTCCTACGAGCAGTACTTC. It yields the protein CASSLDPDRGSYEQYF. V and J are TRBV5-1 and TRBJ2-5; 9 nucleotides agree with TRBD1. The J call may be in error: the DNA end matches TRBJ2-7 better. From germline, CDR1 is SGHRS and CDR2 YFSETQ. The CDR3 has 16 amino acids.